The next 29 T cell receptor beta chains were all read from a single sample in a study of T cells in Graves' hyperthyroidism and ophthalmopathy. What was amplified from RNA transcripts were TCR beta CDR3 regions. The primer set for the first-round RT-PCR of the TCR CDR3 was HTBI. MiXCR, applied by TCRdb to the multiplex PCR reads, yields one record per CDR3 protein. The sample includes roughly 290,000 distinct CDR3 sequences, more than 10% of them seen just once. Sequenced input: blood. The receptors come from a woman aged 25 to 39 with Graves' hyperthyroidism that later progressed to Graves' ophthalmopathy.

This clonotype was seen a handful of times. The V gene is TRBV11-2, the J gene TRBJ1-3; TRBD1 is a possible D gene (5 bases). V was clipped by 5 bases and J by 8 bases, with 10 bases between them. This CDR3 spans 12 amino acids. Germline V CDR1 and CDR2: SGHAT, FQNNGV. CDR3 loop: CASSPQGYTIYF. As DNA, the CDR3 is TGTGCCAGCAGCCCCCAGGGCTACACCATATATTTT.

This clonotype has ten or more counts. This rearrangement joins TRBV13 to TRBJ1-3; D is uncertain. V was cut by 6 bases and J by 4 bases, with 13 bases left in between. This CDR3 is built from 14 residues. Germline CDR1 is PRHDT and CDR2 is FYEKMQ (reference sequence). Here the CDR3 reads CASSQRWSGNTIYF. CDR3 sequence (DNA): TGTGCCAGCAGTCAAAGGTGGTCCGGAAACACCATATATTTT.

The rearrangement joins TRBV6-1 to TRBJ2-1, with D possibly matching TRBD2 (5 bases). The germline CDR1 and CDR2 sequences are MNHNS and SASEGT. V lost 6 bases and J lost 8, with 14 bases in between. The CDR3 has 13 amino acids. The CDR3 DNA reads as TGTGCCAGCAGCGGCCTTGCTAGCTATGAGCAGTTCTTC. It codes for CASSGLASYEQFF.

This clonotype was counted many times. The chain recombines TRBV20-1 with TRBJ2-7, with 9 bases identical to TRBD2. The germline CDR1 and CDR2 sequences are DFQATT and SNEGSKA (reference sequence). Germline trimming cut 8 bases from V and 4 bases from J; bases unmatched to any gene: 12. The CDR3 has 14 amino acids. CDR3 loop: CSPYGEREVYEQYF. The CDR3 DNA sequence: TGCAGTCCTTATGGGGAGCGGGAGGTGTACGAGCAGTACTTC.

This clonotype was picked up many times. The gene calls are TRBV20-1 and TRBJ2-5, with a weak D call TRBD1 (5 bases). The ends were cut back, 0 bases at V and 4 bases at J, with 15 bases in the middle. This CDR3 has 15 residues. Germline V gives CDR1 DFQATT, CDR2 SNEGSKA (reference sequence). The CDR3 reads CSARDNLRGRETQYF. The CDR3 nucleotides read TGCAGTGCTAGAGATAATCTAAGGGGCCGAGAGACCCAGTACTTC.

Written as DNA, the CDR3 is TGTGCCAGCAGCTCAGGAGGACTAGCGGGAGGTGAGCAGTACTTC. Its protein is CASSSGGLAGGEQYF. This chain connects TRBV7-8 to TRBJ2-7; 14 nucleotides align to TRBD2. The trim removed 4 bases at V and 7 bases at J, leaving 6 bases unmatched. From germline, CDR1 is SGHVS and CDR2 FQNEAQ. This CDR3 comprises 15 residues.

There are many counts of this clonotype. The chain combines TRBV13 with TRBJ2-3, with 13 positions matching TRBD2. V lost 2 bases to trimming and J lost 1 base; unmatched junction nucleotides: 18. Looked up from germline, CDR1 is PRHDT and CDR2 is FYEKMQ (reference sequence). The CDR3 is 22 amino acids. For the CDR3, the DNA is TGTGCCAGCAGCTTATCGTTCTTTGGACTAGCGGGAGAAGCGCACGGCACAGATACGCAGTATTTT. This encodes CASSLSFFGLAGEAHGTDTQYF.

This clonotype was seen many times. The CDR3 here is CASSQTVGTGELFF. CDR3 DNA sequence: TGCGCCAGCAGCCAAACGGTCGGAACCGGGGAGCTGTTTTTT. This sequence joins TRBV4-1 and TRBJ2-2; D not resolved. Germline CDR1 MGHRA, CDR2 YSYEKL. Trimming stripped 2 bases from V and 5 bases from J, with 9 bases between. The CDR3 covers 14 residues.

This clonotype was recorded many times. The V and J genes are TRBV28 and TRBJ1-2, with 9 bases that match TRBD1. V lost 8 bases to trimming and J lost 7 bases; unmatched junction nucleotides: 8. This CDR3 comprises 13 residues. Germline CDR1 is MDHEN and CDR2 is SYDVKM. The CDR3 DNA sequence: TGTGCCAGCGACCGAAGGACAGGGGTTGGCTACACCTTC. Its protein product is CASDRRTGVGYTF.

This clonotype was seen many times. CDR3 nucleotide sequence: TGTGCCGTCCCGGACTGGAGCTCTGGAAACACCATATATTTT. It encodes CAVPDWSSGNTIYF. The rearrangement links TRBV6-1 to TRBJ1-3; no clear D gene. In germline, CDR1 is MNHNS, CDR2 SASEGT. V gave up 11 bases and J gave up 0 bases, with 14 bases separating them. CDR3 length equals 14 residues.

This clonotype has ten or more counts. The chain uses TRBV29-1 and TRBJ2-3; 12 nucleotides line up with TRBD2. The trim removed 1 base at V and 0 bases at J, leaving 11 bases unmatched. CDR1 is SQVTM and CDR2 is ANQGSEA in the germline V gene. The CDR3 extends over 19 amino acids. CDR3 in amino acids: CSVEGLETSGRTSTDTQYF. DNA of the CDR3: TGCAGCGTTGAAGGGTTGGAGACTAGCGGGAGAACTAGCACAGATACGCAGTATTTT.

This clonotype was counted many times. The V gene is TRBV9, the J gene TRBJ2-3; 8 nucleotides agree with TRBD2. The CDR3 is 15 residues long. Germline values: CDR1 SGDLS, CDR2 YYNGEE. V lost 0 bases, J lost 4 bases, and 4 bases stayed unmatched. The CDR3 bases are TGTGCCAGCAGCGTAGCCAGCGGGAGATCAGATACGCAGTATTTT. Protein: CASSVASGRSDTQYF.

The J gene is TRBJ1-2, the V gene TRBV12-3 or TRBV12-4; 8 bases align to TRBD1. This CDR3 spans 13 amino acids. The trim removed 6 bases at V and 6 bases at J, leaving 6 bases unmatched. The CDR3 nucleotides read TGTGCCAGCAGCGAGGACAGGGCGGATGGCTACACCTTC. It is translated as CASSEDRADGYTF.

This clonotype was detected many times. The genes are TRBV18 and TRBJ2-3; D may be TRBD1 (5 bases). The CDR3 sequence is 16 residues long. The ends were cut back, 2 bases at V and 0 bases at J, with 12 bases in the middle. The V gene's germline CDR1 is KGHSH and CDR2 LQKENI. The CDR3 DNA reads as TGTGCCAGCTCACCATCGGCAGGGCTCAGCACAGATACGCAGTATTTT. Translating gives CASSPSAGLSTDTQYF.

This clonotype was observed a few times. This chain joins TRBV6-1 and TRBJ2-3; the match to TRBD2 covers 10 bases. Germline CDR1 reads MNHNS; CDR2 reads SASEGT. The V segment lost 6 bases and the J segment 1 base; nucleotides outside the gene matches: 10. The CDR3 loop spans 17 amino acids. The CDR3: CASSPVLAGVGTDTQYF. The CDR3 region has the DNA TGTGCCAGCAGCCCTGTCCTAGCGGGAGTGGGCACAGATACGCAGTATTTT.

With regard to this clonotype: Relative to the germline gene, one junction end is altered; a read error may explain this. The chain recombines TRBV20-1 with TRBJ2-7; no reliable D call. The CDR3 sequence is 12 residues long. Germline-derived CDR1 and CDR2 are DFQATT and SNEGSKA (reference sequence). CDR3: CGARGGPYEQYF. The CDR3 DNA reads TGCGGTGCTAGAGGCGGCCCCTACGAGCAGTACTTC.

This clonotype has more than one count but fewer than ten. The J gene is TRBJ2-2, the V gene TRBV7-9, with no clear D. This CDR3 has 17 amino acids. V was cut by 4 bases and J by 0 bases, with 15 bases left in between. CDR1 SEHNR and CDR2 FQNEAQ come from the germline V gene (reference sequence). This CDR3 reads CASSSPSTRSNTGELFF. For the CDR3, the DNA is TGTGCCAGCAGCTCTCCCAGTACTCGATCGAACACCGGGGAGCTGTTTTTT.

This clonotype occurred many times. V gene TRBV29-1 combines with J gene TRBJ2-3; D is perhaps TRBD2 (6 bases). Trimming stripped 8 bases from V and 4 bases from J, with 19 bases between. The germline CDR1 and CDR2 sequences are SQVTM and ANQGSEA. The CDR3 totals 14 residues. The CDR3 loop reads CSTKWGEGADTQYF. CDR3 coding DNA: TGCAGCACAAAGTGGGGGGAAGGGGCAGATACGCAGTATTTT.

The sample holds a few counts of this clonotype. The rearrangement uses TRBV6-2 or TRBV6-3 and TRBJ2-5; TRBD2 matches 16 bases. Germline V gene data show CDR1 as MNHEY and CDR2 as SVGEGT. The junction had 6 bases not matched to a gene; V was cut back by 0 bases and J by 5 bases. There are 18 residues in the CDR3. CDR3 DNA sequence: TGTGCCAGCAGTTACTCGGGACTAGCGGGAGGGCCGGGTGAGACCCAGTACTTC. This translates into CASSYSGLAGGPGETQYF.

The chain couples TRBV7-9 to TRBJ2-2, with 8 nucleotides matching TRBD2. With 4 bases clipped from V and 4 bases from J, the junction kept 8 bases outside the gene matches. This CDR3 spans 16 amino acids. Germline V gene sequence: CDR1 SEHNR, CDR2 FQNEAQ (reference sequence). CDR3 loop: CASSSPSGGFTGELFF. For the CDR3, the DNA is TGTGCCAGCAGCTCCCCATCGGGGGGGTTCACCGGGGAGCTGTTTTTT.

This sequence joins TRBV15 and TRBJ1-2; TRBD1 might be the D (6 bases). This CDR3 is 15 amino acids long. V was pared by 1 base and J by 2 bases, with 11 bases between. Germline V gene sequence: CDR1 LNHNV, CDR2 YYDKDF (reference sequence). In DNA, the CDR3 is TGTGCCACCAGCAGAGGTAGGGACAACAACTATGGCTACACCTTC. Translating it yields CATSRGRDNNYGYTF.

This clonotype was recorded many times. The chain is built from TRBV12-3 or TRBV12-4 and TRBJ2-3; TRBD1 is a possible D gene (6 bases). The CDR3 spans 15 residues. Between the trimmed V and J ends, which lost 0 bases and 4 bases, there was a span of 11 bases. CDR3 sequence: CASSLARGVPDTQYF. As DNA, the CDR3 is TGTGCCAGCAGTTTAGCCAGGGGTGTCCCAGATACGCAGTATTTT.

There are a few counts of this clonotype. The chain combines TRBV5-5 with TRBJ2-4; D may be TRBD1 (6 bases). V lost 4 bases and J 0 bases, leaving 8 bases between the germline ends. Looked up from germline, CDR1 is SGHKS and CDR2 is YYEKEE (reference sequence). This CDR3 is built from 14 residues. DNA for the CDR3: TGTGCCAGCAGCCAGACAGGAGCCAAAAACATTCAGTACTTC. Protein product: CASSQTGAKNIQYF.

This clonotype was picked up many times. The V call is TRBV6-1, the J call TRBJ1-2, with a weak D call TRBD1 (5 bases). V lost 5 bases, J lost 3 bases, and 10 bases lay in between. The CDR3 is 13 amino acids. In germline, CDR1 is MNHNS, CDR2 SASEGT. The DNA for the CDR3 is TGTGCCAGCAGTTATGGGGACTACTATGGCTACACCTTC. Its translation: CASSYGDYYGYTF.

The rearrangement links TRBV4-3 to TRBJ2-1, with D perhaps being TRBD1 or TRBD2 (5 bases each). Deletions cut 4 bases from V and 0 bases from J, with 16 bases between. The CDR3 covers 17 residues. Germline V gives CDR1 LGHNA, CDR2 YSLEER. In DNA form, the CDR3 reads TGCGCCAGCAGCCGAGGGTCGACAGCAAGCTCCTACAATGAGCAGTTCTTC. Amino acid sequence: CASSRGSTASSYNEQFF.

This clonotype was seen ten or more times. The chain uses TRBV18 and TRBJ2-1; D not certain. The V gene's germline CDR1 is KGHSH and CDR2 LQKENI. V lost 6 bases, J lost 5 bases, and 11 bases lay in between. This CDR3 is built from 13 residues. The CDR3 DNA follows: TGTGCCAGCTCGCCCCACCCAGACAATGAGCAGTTCTTC. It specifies CASSPHPDNEQFF.

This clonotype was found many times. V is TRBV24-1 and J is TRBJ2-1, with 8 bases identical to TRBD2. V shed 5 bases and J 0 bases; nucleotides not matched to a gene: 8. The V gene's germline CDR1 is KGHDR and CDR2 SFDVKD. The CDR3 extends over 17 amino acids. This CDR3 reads CATSAASGGSSYNEQFF. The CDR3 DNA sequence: TGTGCCACCAGTGCAGCGAGCGGGGGTTCCTCCTACAATGAGCAGTTCTTC.

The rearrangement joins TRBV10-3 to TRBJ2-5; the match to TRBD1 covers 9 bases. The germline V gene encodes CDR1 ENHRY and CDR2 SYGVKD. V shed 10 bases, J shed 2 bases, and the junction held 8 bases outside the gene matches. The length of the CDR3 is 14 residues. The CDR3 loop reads CASRTGVEQETQYF. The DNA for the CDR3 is TGTGCCAGCCGGACAGGGGTGGAGCAAGAGACCCAGTACTTC.

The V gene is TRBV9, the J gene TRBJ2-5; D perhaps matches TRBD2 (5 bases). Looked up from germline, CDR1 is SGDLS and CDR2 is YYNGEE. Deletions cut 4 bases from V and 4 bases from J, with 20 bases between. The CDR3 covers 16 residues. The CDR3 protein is CASSPSGDPILETQYF. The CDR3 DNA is TGTGCCAGCAGCCCCTCCGGGGATCCTATCCTAGAGACCCAGTACTTC. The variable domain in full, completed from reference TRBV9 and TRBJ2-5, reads DSGVTQTPKHLITATGQRVTLRCSPRSGDLSVYWYQQSLDQGLQFLIQYYNGEERAKGNILERFSAQQFPDLHSELNLSSLELGDSALYFCASSPSGDPILETQYFGPGTRLLVL.